This TCR beta chain stems from a study of blood T cell repertoires in COVID-19. The ends lost 3 bases at V and 3 bases at J; junction bases unmatched: 3. Germline CDR1 reads KGHSH; CDR2 reads LQKENI. The CDR3 runs 15 residues. Only in-frame clones appear in the TCRdb table, and some are missing; sequencing was by immunoSEQ multiplex PCR. This sample carries about 31,000 clones, around 85% of them seen once, and the ten largest clones take 24%. Sequenced input: peripheral blood. The J gene is TRBJ2-7, the V gene TRBV18; 12 positions match TRBD2. The sequence derives from a human donor with active COVID-19. The donor label of this sample is uncertain. The CDR3 nucleotides are TGTGCCAGCTCACCGGGGACTAGCGGGTTCTACGAGCAGTACTTC. This codes for CASSPGTSGFYEQYF.